This T cell receptor (beta chain) was sequenced in a study of molecular identifiers for immune sequencing clone quantification. Across the study: Replicates partitioned RNA from 20,000 or 100,000 naive CD8 cells into five parts, sequencing four. Findings and caveats of the study: Spiked Jurkat TCR RNA originating from one cell could reportedly be identified amid around 970,000 naive cells. Over 98% of effector molecules, yet under 1% of naive-cell molecules, were held by clones above 20 RNA copies.

CDR1 LNHDA and CDR2 SQIVND come from the germline V gene (reference sequence). V shed 6 bases, J shed 3 bases, and the junction held 6 bases outside the gene matches. The CDR3 loop spans 14 amino acids. This clonotype was seen ten or more times. Its target is not known. The bulk TCR libraries were made with methods described before and with listed TCR primers. Via MiXCR, TCRdb re-called the PCR reads, giving one row per CDR3 protein. Of some 320,000 distinct CDR3 sequences listed, about a fifth are singletons. This clonotype was sampled from a human donor in good health. Some libraries in this study had Jurkat cell RNA spiked in. The chain has TRBV19 and TRBJ2-7; 9 bases agree with TRBD1. The specimen sequenced was naive CD8+ T cells from blood, with Jurkat cell RNA spiked in. The subset: FACS-sorted CD8+CD4-CCR7+CD45RA+ naive T cells. The CDR3 DNA sequence: TGTGCCAGTAGCGCCGGGACAGGGAACTACGAGCAGTACTTC. It specifies CASSAGTGNYEQYF.